The clone carrying this TCR beta chain has a handful of counts. Antigen specificity is unknown. What was amplified from RNA transcripts were TCR beta CDR3 regions. With the HTBI primer set, the TCR CDR3 went through a first round of RT-PCR. Each CDR3 protein gets one entry after TCRdb re-called the multiplex PCR reads with MiXCR. This table holds about 590,000 distinct CDR3 sequences, approximately 14% found once. CDR1 and CDR2 from the germline V gene are DFQATT and SNEGSKA (reference sequence). V shed 6 bases and J 6 bases; nucleotides not matched to a gene: 17. The CDR3 consists of 16 residues. This entry belongs to a study of T cells in Graves' hyperthyroidism and ophthalmopathy. Study conclusions and caveats: A 13 V-J model separated ophthalmopathy from stable hyperthyroidism. The model foresaw ophthalmopathy a median around 6 months prior to onset.

This clonotype was sampled from a woman aged 25 to 45 with Graves' hyperthyroidism. The V call is TRBV20-1, the J call TRBJ2-3, with 8 bases fitting TRBD2. Sequencing was done on a sample of blood. CDR3 bases: TGCAGTGCAATCCACCCAAACCCGGGACTAGGGGATACGCAGTATTTT. It codes for CSAIHPNPGLGDTQYF.